These T cell receptor beta chains were read from a single sample in a study of blood T cell repertoires in COVID-19. Only in-frame clones appear in the TCRdb table, and some are missing; sequencing was by immunoSEQ multiplex PCR. The sample contains 380,000 or so clones, 81% of which appear only once. The material sequenced was peripheral blood. Source of these receptors: a human donor with acute or convalescent COVID-19. The donor label of this sample is uncertain. CDR3s include the opening cysteine and the closing phenylalanine or tryptophan. A D gene is named only where the DNA matches it firmly. Clone sizes are given selectively: once, few, many, or a class where the clone is expanded.

v_gene	abundance	d_gene	j_gene	CDR3nt	CDR3aa
TRBV19	-	TRBD1	TRBJ2-1	TGTGCCAGTAGTATTTCCAGGACAGGGGTCTACAATGAGCAGTTCTTC	CASSISRTGVYNEQFF
TRBV18	-	-	TRBJ2-7	TGTGCCAGCTCTCGGACAGCCTCCTACGAGCAGTACTTC	CASSRTASYEQYF
TRBV4-1	-	-	TRBJ2-2	TGCGCCAGCAGCCAAACGGCAGGCCGCACCGGGGAGCTGTTTTTT	CASSQTAGRTGELFF
TRBV25-1	-	-	TRBJ2-5	TGTGCCAGCAGTGAAGGGGGGGGCTCAGAGACCCAGTACTTC	CASSEGGGSETQYF
TRBV6-5	-	-	TRBJ1-6	TGTGCCAGCAGTTACGGGGGGCCCCTCCACTTT	CASSYGGPLHF
TRBV2	-	-	TRBJ1-5	TGTGCCAGCAACTACAGGGCTGGCAATCAGCCCCAGCATTTT	CASNYRAGNQPQHF
TRBV6-2/TRBV6-3	few	TRBD1	TRBJ2-3	TGTGCCAGCAGTTACGGTACAGGGGTGGGCACAGATACGCAGTATTTT	CASSYGTGVGTDTQYF
TRBV18	-	TRBD1	TRBJ2-6	TGTGCCAGCTCAGTGTTCGGCGGGACAGGACCCTCTGGGGCCAACGTCCTGACTTTC	CASSVFGGTGPSGANVLTF
TRBV5-4	once	-	TRBJ2-7	TGTGCCAGCAGCTTGCTGGGAGGCGAGCAGTACTTC	CASSLLGGEQYF
TRBV7-9	once	-	TRBJ1-2	TGTGCCAGCAGCTTATCAGGGATCTATGGCTACACCTTC	CASSLSGIYGYTF
TRBV18	once	TRBD1	TRBJ1-2	TGTGCCAGCTCACGGGACAGCAACTATGGCTACACCTTC	CASSRDSNYGYTF
TRBV27	-	-	TRBJ1-1	TGTGCCAGCAGTTTCAGGATGAACACTGAAGCTTTCTTT	CASSFRMNTEAFF